This TCR beta chain was sequenced during a study of blood T cells in healthy people across ages. Study-wide results and limits: Relative to aged donors, long-lived donors carried more naive CD4+ cells and displayed higher diversity.

The use of a sample-barcoded 5' primer and a J-beta primer mix characterized a second PCR of about 6 to 12 cycles. MiXCR was run by TCRdb on the 5' RACE reads, yielding one entry per CDR3 protein. The sample has roughly 1.9 million distinct CDR3 sequences; around 40% are singletons. CDR3 length: 18 amino acids. V lost 4 bases, J lost 4 bases, and 15 bases stayed unmatched. Per germline, CDR1 LGHDT and CDR2 YNNKEL (reference sequence). Isolated PBMCs totaled at least 7 million in each sample. In regard to this clonotype: The target antigen is unknown.

This TCR was recovered from a human donor in good health. This chain uses TRBV3-1 with TRBJ1-2; TRBD1 aligns across 10 bases. The sequenced sample consisted of blood. The CDR3 DNA sequence: TGTGCCAGCAGCCCTCGTCCCGGGACAGGGGCCGGGAGCTATGGCTACACCTTC. It translates to CASSPRPGTGAGSYGYTF.